Below, 18 T cell receptor beta chains from the same sample are listed, as sequenced in a study of CD8+ T cells in alopecia areata. The treatment denotes: oral pan-JAK inhibitor, 5-10 mg twice daily. cDNA serving as the sequencing template came from extracted, reverse transcribed RNA. Sequencing used immunoSEQ multiplex PCR; TCRdb keeps in-frame clones, though not all of them. The sample holds over 150,000 clones; roughly three fifths are singletons and the top ten take roughly 12%. Sequencing used CD8+ T cells sorted from blood, obtained at week 24, from a patient treated with tofacitinib. The receptors here all came from a human donor with alopecia areata.

This clone has a handful of counts. V is TRBV14 and J is TRBJ2-3; 7 positions match TRBD2. V dropped 4 bases and J dropped 5; count of bases not matched to a gene: 15. The length of the CDR3 is 17 residues. CDR1 is SGHDN, CDR2 FVKESK, per germline. CDR3 sequence reads: CASSPQPWAGVEDTQYF. The CDR3 DNA is TGTGCCAGCAGCCCTCAACCGTGGGCGGGGGTGGAAGATACGCAGTATTTT.

This clone was observed a few times. V and J are TRBV23-1 and TRBJ1-2; 8 nucleotides line up with TRBD1. TRBV23-1 qualifies as an ORF whose function is uncertain. The CDR3 length is 15 residues. J was trimmed by 4 bases and V by 6 bases; bases with no gene match: 10. CDR3 coding DNA: TGCGCCAGCAGAAATGGACAGGGAGAACTCTATGGCTACACCTTC. It translates to CASRNGQGELYGYTF.

The V and J genes are TRBV7-8 and TRBJ2-2; D is unclear. The CDR3 covers 12 residues. Per the germline V gene, CDR1 is SGHVS and CDR2 is FQNEAQ. The V end lost 6 bases, the J end lost 5 bases, and 7 bases lay between the germline ends. CDR3: CASRNWTGELFF. The CDR3 coding sequence is TGTGCCAGCAGGAACTGGACCGGGGAGCTGTTTTTT.

The V and J genes are TRBV12-5 and TRBJ2-5; 7 positions match TRBD1. Germline assignment: CDR1 LGHNT and CDR2 FRNRAP. The CDR3 length is 13 residues. V shed 7 bases, J shed 5 bases, and the junction held 7 bases outside the gene matches. In DNA, the CDR3 is TGTGCTAGTGACGACGACAGGGATGAGACCCAGTACTTC. The encoded protein is CASDDDRDETQYF.

CDR3 sequence (DNA): TGCGCCAGCAGCTTGGACCCCGGGGAAGAGAGGCCCCAGCATTTT. It translates to CASSLDPGEERPQHF. V usage is TRBV5-1 and J usage is TRBJ1-5; D not resolved. This CDR3 region has 15 residues. Germline V gene data show CDR1 as SGHRS and CDR2 as YFSETQ. V lost 0 bases and J 9 bases, leaving 16 bases between the germline ends.

This clone appeared a few times. The chain recombines TRBV27 with TRBJ2-1; 11 nucleotides agree with TRBD2. The V segment lost 4 bases and the J segment 0 bases; nucleotides outside the gene matches: 8. Looked up from germline, CDR1 is MNHEY and CDR2 is SMNVEV (reference sequence). CDR3 length: 18 amino acids. The CDR3 is CASSWSSGGRSSYNEQFF. Written as DNA, the CDR3 is TGTGCCAGCAGTTGGTCTAGCGGGGGGCGGAGCTCCTACAATGAGCAGTTCTTC.

The rearrangement joins TRBV6-6 to TRBJ1-5, with D possibly TRBD1 on 5 matching bases. The V gene's germline CDR1 is MNHNY and CDR2 SVGAGI (reference sequence). The CDR3 is made up of 13 amino acids. The V and J ends lost 8 bases and 3 bases respectively, with 11 bases between them. The DNA for the CDR3 is TGTGCCAGCGTGGACACAGACAATCAGCCCCAGCATTTT. Translated, it gives CASVDTDNQPQHF.

The V and J genes are TRBV5-1 and TRBJ1-6; D uncertain. The CDR3 covers 15 residues. Per the germline V gene, CDR1 is SGHRS and CDR2 is YFSETQ. Trimming removed 1 base from V and 9 bases from J, with 14 bases in between. In nucleotides, the CDR3 is TGCGCCAGCAGCTTGTCATCGGGGTACGGTTCACCCCTCCACTTT. It translates to CASSLSSGYGSPLHF.

This clone was observed a single time. The V and J genes are TRBV4-1 and TRBJ2-7, with D perhaps being TRBD1 or TRBD2 (6 bases each). Trimming removed 1 base from V and 1 base from J, with 20 bases in between. Germline V gene lookup returns CDR1 MGHRA and CDR2 YSYEKL. This CDR3 spans 18 amino acids. The CDR3 loop reads CASSQGSIRGQLSYEQYF. The CDR3 region has the DNA TGCGCCAGCAGCCAAGGGTCTATCCGGGGGCAGTTGTCCTACGAGCAGTACTTC.

The rearrangement uses TRBV27 and TRBJ2-3; TRBD1 matches 8 bases. Germline-derived CDR1 and CDR2 are MNHEY and SMNVEV (reference sequence). Trimming took 5 bases from V and 2 from J; bases not matched to a gene: 9. This CDR3 region has 16 residues. The CDR3 sequence: CASSPGRTGNTDTQYF. CDR3 bases: TGTGCCAGCAGTCCCGGACGGACAGGGAACACAGATACGCAGTATTTT.

Only one count was recorded for this clone. The rearrangement uses TRBV6-5 and TRBJ1-1; D not certain. Germline V gene data show CDR1 as MNHEY and CDR2 as SVGAGI. With 6 bases removed from V and 1 base from J, the gap between germline ends came to 6 bases. The CDR3 is 12 amino acids. The CDR3 nucleotides read TGTGCCAGCAGCCGGGGGAACACTGAAGCTTTCTTT. Translated, it gives CASSRGNTEAFF.

The chain couples TRBV7-9 to TRBJ2-4, with D perhaps matching TRBD2 (6 bases). Germline CDR1 and CDR2: SEHNR and FQNEAQ (reference sequence). The CDR3 sequence is 16 residues long. Trimming shortened V by 1 base and J by 2 bases, and 12 bases separated the two germline ends. CDR3 DNA: TGTGCCAGCAGCTTAGACGGGGGAGATTCCAAAAACATTCAGTACTTC. This codes for CASSLDGGDSKNIQYF.

The chain has TRBV6-1 and TRBJ2-7, with 8 bases identical to TRBD2. CDR3 length: 15 residues. Germline V gives CDR1 MNHNS, CDR2 SASEGT. The V and J ends lost 2 bases and 3 bases, in that order; junction bases with no gene match: 6. Here the CDR3 reads CASSELLAVHYEQYF. Written as DNA, the CDR3 is TGTGCCAGCAGTGAATTACTAGCGGTACACTACGAGCAGTACTTC.

The V and J genes are TRBV15 and TRBJ1-6; 9 bases are shared with TRBD1. Per germline, CDR1 LNHNV and CDR2 YYDKDF (reference sequence). This CDR3 is built from 15 residues. The trim removed 5 bases at V and 10 bases at J, leaving 9 bases unmatched. In DNA form, the CDR3 reads TGTGCCACCAGCCCGCCCGGGACAGGGAACTCACCCCTCCACTTT. This sequence encodes CATSPPGTGNSPLHF. Drawing the rest from reference TRBV15 and TRBJ1-6, the complete variable domain is DAMVIQNPRYQVTQFGKPVTLSCSQTLNHNVMYWYQQKSSQAPKLLFHYYDKDFNNEADTPDNFQSRRPNTSFCFLDIRSPGLGDTAMYLCATSPPGTGNSPLHFGNGTRLTVT.

The V and J genes are TRBV2 and TRBJ2-3; D is uncertain. CDR3 length equals 11 residues. Germline V gene lookup returns CDR1 SNHLY and CDR2 FYNNEI. V lost 8 bases, J lost 5 bases, and 8 bases lay in between. CDR3 region: CASPTLDTQYF. The CDR3 DNA is TGTGCCAGCCCTACCCTAGATACGCAGTATTTT.

The chain couples TRBV5-1 to TRBJ2-5, with D unresolved. Germline loops: CDR1 SGHRS, CDR2 YFSETQ. V lost 3 bases and J lost 10, with 19 bases in between. The CDR3 contains 14 residues. CDR3 sequence (DNA): TGCGCCAGCAGCTCGCGCCCGGCTTCCGTGGGCCAGTACTTC. Amino acid sequence: CASSSRPASVGQYF.

The chain has TRBV10-2 and TRBJ2-2, with D hard to call. Germline V gives CDR1 WSHSY, CDR2 SAAADI. The germline V and J ends were trimmed by 7 bases and 5 bases, with 14 bases remaining between them. The CDR3 is 14 amino acids. The CDR3 sequence: CASIGPGITGELFF. The CDR3, as DNA: TGCGCCAGCATCGGGCCTGGTATTACCGGGGAGCTGTTTTTT.

This chain uses TRBV9 with TRBJ1-1; D may be TRBD1 (6 bases). Germline assignment: CDR1 SGDLS and CDR2 YYNGEE. The CDR3 is 14 amino acids. V lost 5 bases and J 0 bases, leaving 11 bases between the germline ends. As DNA, the CDR3 is TGTGCCAGCAGAGCAGGACAGTTGAACACTGAAGCTTTCTTT. Its protein product is CASRAGQLNTEAFF.